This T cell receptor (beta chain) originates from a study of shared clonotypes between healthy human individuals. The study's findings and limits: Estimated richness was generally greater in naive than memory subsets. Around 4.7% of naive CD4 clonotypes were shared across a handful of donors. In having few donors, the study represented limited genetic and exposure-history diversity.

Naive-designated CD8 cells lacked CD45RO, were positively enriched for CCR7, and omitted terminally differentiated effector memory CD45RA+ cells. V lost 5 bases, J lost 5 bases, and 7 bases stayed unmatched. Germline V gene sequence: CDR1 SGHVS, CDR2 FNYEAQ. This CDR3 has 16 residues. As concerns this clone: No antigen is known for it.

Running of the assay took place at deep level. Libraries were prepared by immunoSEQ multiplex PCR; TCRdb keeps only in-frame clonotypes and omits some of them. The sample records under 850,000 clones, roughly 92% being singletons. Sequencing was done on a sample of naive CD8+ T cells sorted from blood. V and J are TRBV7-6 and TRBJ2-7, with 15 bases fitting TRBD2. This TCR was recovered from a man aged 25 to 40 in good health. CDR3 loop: CASSRTSGRAGHEQYF. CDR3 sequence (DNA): TGTGCCAGCAGCCGGACTAGCGGGAGGGCCGGACACGAGCAGTACTTC.